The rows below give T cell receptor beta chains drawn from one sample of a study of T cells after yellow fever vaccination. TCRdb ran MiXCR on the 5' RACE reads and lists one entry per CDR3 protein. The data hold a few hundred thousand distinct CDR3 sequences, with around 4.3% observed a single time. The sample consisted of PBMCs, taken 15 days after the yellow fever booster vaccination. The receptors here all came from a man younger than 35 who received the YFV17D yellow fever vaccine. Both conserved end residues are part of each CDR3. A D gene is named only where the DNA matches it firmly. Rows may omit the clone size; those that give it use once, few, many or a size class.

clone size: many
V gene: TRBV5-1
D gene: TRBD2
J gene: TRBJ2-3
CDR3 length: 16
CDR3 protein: CASSSRLAGLPDTQYF
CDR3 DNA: TGCGCCAGCAGCTCACGACTAGCGGGACTCCCCGATACGCAGTATTTT

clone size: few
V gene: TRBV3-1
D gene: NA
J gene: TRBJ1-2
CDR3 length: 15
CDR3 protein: CASSRRQARIYGYTF
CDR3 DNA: TGTGCCAGCAGCCGGCGACAGGCTCGAATCTATGGCTACACCTTC

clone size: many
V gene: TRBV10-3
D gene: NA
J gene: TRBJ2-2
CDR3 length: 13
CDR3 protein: CATTSQNTGELFF
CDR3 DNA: TGTGCCACCACCTCACAGAACACCGGGGAGCTGTTTTTT

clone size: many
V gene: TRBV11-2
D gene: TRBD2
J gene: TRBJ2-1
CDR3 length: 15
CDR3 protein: CASSHSGGPVRGGFF
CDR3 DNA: TGTGCCAGCAGCCACAGCGGGGGCCCCGTCCGGGGAGGGTTCTTC

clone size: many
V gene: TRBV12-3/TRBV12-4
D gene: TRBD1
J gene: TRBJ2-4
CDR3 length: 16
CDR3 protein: CASSRTGGPELNIQYF
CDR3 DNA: TGTGCCAGCAGTAGGACAGGGGGCCCGGAGCTAAACATTCAGTACTTC

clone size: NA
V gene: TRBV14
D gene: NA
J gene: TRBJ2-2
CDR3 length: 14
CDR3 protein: CASSQGVVAGELFF
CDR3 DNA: TGTGCCAGCAGCCAAGGGGTTGTCGCCGGGGAGCTGTTTTTT

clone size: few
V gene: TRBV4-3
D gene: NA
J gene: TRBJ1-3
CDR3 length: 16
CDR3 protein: CASSQDMGPSGNTIYF
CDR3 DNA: TGCGCCAGCAGCCAAGACATGGGACCCTCTGGAAACACCATATATTTT

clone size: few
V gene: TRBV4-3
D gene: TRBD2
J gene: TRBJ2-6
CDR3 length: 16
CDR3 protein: CASSPGAGAGANVLTF
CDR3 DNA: TGCGCCAGCAGCCCTGGTGCGGGGGCTGGGGCCAACGTCCTGACTTTC

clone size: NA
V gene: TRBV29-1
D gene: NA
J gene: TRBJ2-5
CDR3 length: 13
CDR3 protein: CSVEVGGQETQYF
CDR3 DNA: TGCAGCGTTGAAGTGGGGGGCCAAGAGACCCAGTACTTC

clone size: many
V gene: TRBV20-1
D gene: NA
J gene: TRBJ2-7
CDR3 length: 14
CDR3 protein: CSARDFQGSYEQYF
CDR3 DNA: TGCAGTGCTAGAGATTTTCAGGGATCCTACGAGCAGTACTTC

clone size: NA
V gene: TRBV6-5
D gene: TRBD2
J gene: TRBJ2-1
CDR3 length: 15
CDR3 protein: CASNLAGGSYNEQFF
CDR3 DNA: TGTGCCAGCAACCTAGCGGGGGGGTCCTACAATGAGCAGTTCTTC

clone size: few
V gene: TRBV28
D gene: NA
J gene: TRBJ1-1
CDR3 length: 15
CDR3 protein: CASSMRALEQSEAFF
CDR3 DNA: TGTGCCAGCAGTATGAGGGCCCTTGAACAAAGTGAAGCTTTCTTT

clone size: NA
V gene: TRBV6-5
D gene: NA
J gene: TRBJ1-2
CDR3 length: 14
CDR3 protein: CASSPAGPYYGYTF
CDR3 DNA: TGTGCCAGCAGCCCCGCAGGCCCGTACTATGGCTACACCTTC

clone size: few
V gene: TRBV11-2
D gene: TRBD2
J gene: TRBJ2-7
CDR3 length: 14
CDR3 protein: CASSLERGGYEQYF
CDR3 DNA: TGTGCCAGCAGCTTAGAGCGGGGGGGCTACGAGCAGTACTTC

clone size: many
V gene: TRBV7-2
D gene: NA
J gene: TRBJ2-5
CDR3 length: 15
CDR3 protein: CASSIGDRPGETQYF
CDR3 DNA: TGTGCCAGCAGTATAGGGGACCGCCCCGGAGAGACCCAGTACTTC

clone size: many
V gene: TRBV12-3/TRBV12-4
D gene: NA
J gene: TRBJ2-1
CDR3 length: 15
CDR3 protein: CASTPAGWAHNEQFF
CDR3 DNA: TGTGCCAGCACCCCGGCAGGGTGGGCTCACAATGAGCAGTTCTTC

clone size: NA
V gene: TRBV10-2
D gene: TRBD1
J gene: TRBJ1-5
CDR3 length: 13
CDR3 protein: CASTGTGRQPQHF
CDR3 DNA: TGCGCCAGCACTGGGACAGGGAGACAGCCCCAGCATTTT

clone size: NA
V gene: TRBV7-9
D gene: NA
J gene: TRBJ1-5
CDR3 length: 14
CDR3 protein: CASSLAGAGQPQHF
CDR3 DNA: TGTGCCAGCAGCTTAGCAGGGGCAGGTCAGCCCCAGCATTTT

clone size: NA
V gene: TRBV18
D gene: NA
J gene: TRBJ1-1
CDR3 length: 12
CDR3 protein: CASSPMGTEAFF
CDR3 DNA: TGTGCCAGCTCCCCAATGGGCACTGAAGCTTTCTTT

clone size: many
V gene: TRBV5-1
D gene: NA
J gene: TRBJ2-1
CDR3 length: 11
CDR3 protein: CASSLQVEQFF
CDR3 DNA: TGCGCCAGCAGCTTGCAAGTTGAGCAGTTCTTC

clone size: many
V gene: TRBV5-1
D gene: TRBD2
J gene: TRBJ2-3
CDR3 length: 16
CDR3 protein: CASSSATSGGADTQYF
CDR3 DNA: TGCGCCAGCAGCTCCGCGACTAGCGGGGGGGCAGATACGCAGTATTTT

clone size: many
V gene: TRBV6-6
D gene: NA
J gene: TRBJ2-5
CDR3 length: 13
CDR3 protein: CASLSGVGETQYF
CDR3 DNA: TGTGCCAGCTTGTCGGGGGTCGGAGAGACCCAGTACTTC

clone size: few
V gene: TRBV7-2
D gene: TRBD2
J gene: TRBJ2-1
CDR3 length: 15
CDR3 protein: CASSRGLAAYNEQFF
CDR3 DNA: TGTGCCAGCAGCCGGGGACTAGCGGCCTACAATGAGCAGTTCTTC

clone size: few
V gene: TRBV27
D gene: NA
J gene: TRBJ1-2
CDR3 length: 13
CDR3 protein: CASSLSGPGSYTF
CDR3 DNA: TGTGCCAGCAGTTTATCGGGACCCGGGAGCTACACCTTC

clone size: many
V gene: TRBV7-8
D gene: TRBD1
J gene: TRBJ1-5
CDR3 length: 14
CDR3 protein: CASSRQGGNQPQHF
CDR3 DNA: TGTGCCAGCAGTCGACAGGGGGGCAATCAGCCCCAGCATTTT

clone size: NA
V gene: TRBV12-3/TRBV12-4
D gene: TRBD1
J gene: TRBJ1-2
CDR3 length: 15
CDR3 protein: CASRLPGTGTNGYTF
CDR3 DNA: TGTGCCAGCAGACTCCCTGGGACAGGGACGAATGGCTACACCTTC

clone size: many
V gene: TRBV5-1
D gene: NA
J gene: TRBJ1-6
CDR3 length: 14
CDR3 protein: CASSDRDYNSPLHF
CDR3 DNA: TGCGCCAGCAGCGACCGGGACTATAATTCACCCCTCCACTTT

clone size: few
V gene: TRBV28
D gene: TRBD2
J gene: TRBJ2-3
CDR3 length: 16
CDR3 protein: CASSPGGKGITDTQYF
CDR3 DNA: TGTGCCAGCAGCCCCGGGGGGAAAGGGATCACAGATACGCAGTATTTT

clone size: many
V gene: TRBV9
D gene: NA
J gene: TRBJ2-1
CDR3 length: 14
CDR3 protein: CASSVAVGRNEQFF
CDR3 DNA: TGTGCCAGCAGCGTAGCAGTCGGGCGGAATGAGCAGTTCTTC

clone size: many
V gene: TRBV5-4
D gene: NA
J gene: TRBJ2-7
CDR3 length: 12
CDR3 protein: CASSRDRGEQYF
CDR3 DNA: TGTGCCAGCAGCCGGGACCGAGGCGAGCAGTACTTC

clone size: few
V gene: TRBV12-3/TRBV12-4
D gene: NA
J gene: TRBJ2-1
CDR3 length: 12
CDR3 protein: CASSLVGREQFF
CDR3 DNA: TGTGCCAGCAGTTTAGTGGGTCGCGAGCAGTTCTTC

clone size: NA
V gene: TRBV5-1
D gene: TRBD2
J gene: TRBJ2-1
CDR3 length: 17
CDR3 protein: CASSLEGWSGGYNEQFF
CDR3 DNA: TGCGCCAGCAGCTTGGAAGGGTGGAGCGGGGGCTACAATGAGCAGTTCTTC